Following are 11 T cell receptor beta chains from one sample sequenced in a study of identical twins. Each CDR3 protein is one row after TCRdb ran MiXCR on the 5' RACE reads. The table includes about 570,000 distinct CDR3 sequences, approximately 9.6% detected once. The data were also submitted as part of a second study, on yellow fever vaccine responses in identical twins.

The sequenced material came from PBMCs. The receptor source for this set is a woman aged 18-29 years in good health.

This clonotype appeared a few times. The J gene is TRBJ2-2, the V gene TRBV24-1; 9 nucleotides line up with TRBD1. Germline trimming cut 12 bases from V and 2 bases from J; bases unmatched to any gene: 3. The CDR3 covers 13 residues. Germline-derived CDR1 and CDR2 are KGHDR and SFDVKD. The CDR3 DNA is TGTGCCGCGGGACAGGGTAACACCGGGGAGCTGTTTTTT. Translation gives CAAGQGNTGELFF.

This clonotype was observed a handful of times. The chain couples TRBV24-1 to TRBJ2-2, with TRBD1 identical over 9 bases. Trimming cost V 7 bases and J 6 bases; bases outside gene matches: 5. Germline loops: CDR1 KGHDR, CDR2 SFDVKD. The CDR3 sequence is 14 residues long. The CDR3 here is CATRGTGNAGELFF. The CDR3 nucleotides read TGTGCCACCAGAGGGACAGGGAATGCCGGGGAGCTGTTTTTT.

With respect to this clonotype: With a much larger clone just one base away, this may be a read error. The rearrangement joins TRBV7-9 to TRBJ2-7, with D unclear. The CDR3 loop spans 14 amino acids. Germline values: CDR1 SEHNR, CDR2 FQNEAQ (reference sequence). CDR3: CASSSDLESYEQCF. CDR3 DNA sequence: TGTGCCAGCAGCTCAGACCTAGAATCCTACGAGCAGTGCTTC.

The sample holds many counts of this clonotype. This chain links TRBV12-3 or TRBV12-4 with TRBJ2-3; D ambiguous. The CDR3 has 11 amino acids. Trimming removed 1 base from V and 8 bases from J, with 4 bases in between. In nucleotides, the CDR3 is TGTGCCAGCAGTTTAGGAGGTACGCAGTATTTT. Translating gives CASSLGGTQYF.

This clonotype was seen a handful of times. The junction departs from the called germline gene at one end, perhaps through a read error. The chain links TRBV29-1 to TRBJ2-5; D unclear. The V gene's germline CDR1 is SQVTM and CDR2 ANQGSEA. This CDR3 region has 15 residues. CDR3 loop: CSFWWAAKSQQTQYF. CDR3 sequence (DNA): TGCAGCTTTTGGTGGGCCGCCAAAAGCCAACAGACCCAGTACTTC.

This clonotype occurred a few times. As DNA, the CDR3 is TGTGCCAGCAGTTTAGCGTGGATCCAAGAGACCCAGTACTTC. Translation gives CASSLAWIQETQYF. This chain connects TRBV12-3 or TRBV12-4 to TRBJ2-5; D not resolved. The CDR3 is 14 amino acids. V shed 0 bases and J shed 1 base, with 6 bases lying between them.

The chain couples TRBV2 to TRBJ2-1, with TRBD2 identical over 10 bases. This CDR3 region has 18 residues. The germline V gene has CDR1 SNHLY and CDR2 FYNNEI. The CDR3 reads CTLSSSLGITSGMLEQFF. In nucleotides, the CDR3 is TGTACCCTCAGTTCGTCCCTCGGGATCACTAGCGGGATGTTGGAGCAGTTCTTC.

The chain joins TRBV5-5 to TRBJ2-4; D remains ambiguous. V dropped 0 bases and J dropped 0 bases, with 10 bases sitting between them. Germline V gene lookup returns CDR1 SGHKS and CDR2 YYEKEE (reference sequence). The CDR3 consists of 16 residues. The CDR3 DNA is TGTGCCAGCAGCTTGGCACCCGACTTAGCCAAAAACATTCAGTACTTC. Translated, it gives CASSLAPDLAKNIQYF.

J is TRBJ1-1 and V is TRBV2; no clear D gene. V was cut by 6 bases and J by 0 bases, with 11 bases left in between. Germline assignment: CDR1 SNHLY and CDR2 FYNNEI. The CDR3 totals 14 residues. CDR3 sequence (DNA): TGTGCCAGCAGGTCGGGGATTATGAACACTGAAGCTTTCTTT. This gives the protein CASRSGIMNTEAFF.

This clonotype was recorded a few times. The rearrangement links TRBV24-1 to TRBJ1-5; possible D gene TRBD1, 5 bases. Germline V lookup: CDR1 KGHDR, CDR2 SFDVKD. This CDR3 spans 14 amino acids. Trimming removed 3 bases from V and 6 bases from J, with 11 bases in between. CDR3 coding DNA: TGTGCCACCAGTGATATGGACGGGGGTCAGCCCCAGCATTTT. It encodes CATSDMDGGQPQHF.

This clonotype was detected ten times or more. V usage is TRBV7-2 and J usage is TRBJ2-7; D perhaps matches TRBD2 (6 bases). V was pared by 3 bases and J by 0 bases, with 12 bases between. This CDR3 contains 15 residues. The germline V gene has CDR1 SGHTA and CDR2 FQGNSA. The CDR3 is CASSFGRGSSYEQYF. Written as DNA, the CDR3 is TGTGCCAGCAGCTTCGGGAGAGGGAGCTCCTACGAGCAGTACTTC. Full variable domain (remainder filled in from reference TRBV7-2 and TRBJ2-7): GAGVSQSPSNKVTEKGKDVELRCDPISGHTALYWYRQSLGQGLEFLIYFQGNSAPDKSGLPSDRFSAERTGGSVSTLTIQRTQQEDSAVYLCASSFGRGSSYEQYFGPGTRLTVT.